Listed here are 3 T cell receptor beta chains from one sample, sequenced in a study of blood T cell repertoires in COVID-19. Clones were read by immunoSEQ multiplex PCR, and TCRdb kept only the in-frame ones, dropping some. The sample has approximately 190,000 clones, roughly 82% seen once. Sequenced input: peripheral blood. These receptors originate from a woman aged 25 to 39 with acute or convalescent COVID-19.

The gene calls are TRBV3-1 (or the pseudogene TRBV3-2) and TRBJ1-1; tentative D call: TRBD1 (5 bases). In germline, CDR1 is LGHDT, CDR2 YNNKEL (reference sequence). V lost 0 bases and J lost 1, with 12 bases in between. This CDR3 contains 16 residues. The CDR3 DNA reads TGTGCCAGCAGCCAAGATAGGGATACAGGGAACACTGAAGCTTTCTTT. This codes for CASSQDRDTGNTEAFF.

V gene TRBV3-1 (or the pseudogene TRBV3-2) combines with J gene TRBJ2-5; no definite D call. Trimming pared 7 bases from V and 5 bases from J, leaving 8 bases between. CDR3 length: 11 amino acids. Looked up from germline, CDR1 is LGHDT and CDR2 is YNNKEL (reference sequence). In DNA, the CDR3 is TGTGCCAGCAACTCTGTGGAGACCCAGTACTTC. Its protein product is CASNSVETQYF.

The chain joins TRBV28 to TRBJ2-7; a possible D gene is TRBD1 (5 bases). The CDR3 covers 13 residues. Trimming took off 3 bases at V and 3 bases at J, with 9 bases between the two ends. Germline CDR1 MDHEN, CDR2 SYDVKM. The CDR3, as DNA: TGTGCCAGCAGTTTGGGGCCCAGCTACGAGCAGTACTTC. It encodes CASSLGPSYEQYF.